This TCR beta chain was profiled in a study of blood T cells in healthy people across ages. This clonotype was detected only a few times. With a J-beta primer mix and a sample-barcoded 5' primer, a second PCR ran 7 to 11 cycles. A template-switch adaptor that had 12 random nucleotides put a tag on each cDNA molecule. TCRdb reanalysed the 5' RACE reads using MiXCR and keeps one entry per CDR3 protein. The sample contains more than 900,000 distinct CDR3 sequences, roughly a quarter of which appear only once. Germline V lookup: CDR1 SQVTM, CDR2 ANQGSEA. Deletions cut 4 bases from V and 4 bases from J, with 20 bases between. The CDR3 is 15 residues long. These data also formed part of another study, on T cells of mothers and their children.

The sequenced sample was blood. The chain combines TRBV29-1 with TRBJ2-7; D is perhaps TRBD2 (5 bases). The receptor was isolated from a girl aged 2-10 years in good health. The CDR3 spells CSVVWASRESYEQYF. The CDR3 bases are TGCAGCGTTGTTTGGGCCTCTAGGGAGAGTTACGAGCAGTACTTC.